The 16 T cell receptor beta chains below were found in one sample sequenced in a study of radiation and T cells in renal cell carcinoma. The time point denotes: blood 2 weeks post-SBRT. Treatment indicated: 15 Gy SBRT to primary tumor, nephrectomy 4 weeks later. Sequenced by immunoSEQ multiplex PCR; TCRdb stores in-frame clones only, minus some. This table has more than 150,000 clones, approximately 88% appearing once. This specimen consisted of blood, obtained from a patient whose treatment included radiotherapy and nephrectomy. These receptors all come from a woman aged 45-65 years with renal cell carcinoma.

This rearrangement joins TRBV5-8 to TRBJ2-5, with D possibly matching TRBD1 (6 bases). CDR3 size: 14 residues. The germline V and J ends were trimmed by 3 bases and 0 bases, with 9 bases remaining between them. The germline V gene has CDR1 SGHTS and CDR2 YDEGEE. The CDR3 DNA reads as TGTGCCAGCAGCTGGAGGACAGACCAAGAGACCCAGTACTTC. It codes for CASSWRTDQETQYF.

This clone was detected once. This chain uses TRBV30 with TRBJ2-7; tentatively, D is TRBD1 or TRBD2 (5 bases each). The CDR3 runs 12 residues. Germline CDR1 reads GTSNPN; CDR2 reads SVGIG (reference sequence). V lost 4 bases and J 3 bases, leaving 10 bases between the germline ends. DNA for the CDR3: TGTGCCTGGACAAGGGGAGACTACGAGCAGTACTTC. Residues: CAWTRGDYEQYF.

The chain couples TRBV5-1 to TRBJ2-7; 11 bases agree with TRBD1. Germline loops: CDR1 SGHRS, CDR2 YFSETQ. V shed 3 bases and J 3 bases; nucleotides not matched to a gene: 11. The CDR3 totals 17 residues. CDR3 bases: TGCGCCAGCAGCTCCCTTATCCCGGACAGGGGGCGCTACGAGCAGTACTTC. Protein sequence: CASSSLIPDRGRYEQYF.

The chain carries TRBV7-9 and TRBJ1-2; D gene unclear. The V gene's germline CDR1 is SEHNR and CDR2 FQNEAQ (reference sequence). The V end was cut by 5 bases, the J end by 0 bases, with 13 bases between. The CDR3 length is 15 residues. In nucleotides, the CDR3 is TGTGCCAGCAGCACAGTGGCACCGCCTAACTATGGCTACACCTTC. Translated, it gives CASSTVAPPNYGYTF.

This clone showed up just a few times. Other DNA sequences from this sample encode an identical CDR3 as well. This rearrangement joins TRBV2 to TRBJ1-4; tentative D call: TRBD1 (6 bases). The germline V gene has CDR1 SNHLY and CDR2 FYNNEI. The ends were cut back, 4 bases at V and 3 bases at J, with 12 bases in the middle. This CDR3 is 15 amino acids long. The DNA for the CDR3 is TGTGCCAGCAGTGTTGGGGGCTCAGCTAATGAAAAACTGTTTTTT. It specifies CASSVGGSANEKLFF.

This clone was recorded only once. The J gene is TRBJ1-5, the V gene TRBV6-5; tentative D call: TRBD1 (5 bases). Germline CDR1 and CDR2: MNHEY and SVGAGI. The CDR3 consists of 13 residues. V shed 7 bases and J shed 4 bases, with 11 bases lying between them. Here the CDR3 reads CASTGQTNQPQHF. DNA of the CDR3: TGTGCCAGCACCGGACAAACTAATCAGCCCCAGCATTTT.

The chain has TRBV29-1 and TRBJ2-5; 9 positions agree with TRBD1. The CDR3 totals 14 residues. Germline lookup yields CDR1 SQVTM and CDR2 ANQGSEA. V shed 0 bases and J 5 bases; nucleotides not matched to a gene: 4. The CDR3 bases are TGCAGCGTTGAAGACAACAGGGGGCTGGAGACCCAGTACTTC. Protein product: CSVEDNRGLETQYF.

This sequence joins TRBV5-1 and TRBJ2-1; D is perhaps TRBD2 (6 bases). The CDR3 totals 16 residues. The ends were cut back, 2 bases at V and 2 bases at J, with 14 bases in the middle. CDR1 and CDR2 (germline): SGHRS, YFSETQ. DNA of the CDR3: TGCGCCAGCAGCTTAACGTCCGGGACTCCCTACAATGAGCAGTTCTTC. Its protein is CASSLTSGTPYNEQFF.

This chain links TRBV6-1 with TRBJ2-1; D is possibly TRBD2 (5 bases). Trimming took 8 bases from V and 8 from J, leaving 16 bases between them. Germline values: CDR1 MNHNS, CDR2 SASEGT. This CDR3 has 13 residues. DNA for the CDR3: TGTGCCAGCTCCTCCCGCCCGGGGTATGAGCAGTTCTTC. Amino acids: CASSSRPGYEQFF.

V and J are TRBV10-3 and TRBJ2-3; D is possibly TRBD2 (5 bases). The V gene lost 10 bases and the J gene lost 0 bases, with 14 bases spanning the gap. The length of the CDR3 is 14 residues. Germline lookup yields CDR1 ENHRY and CDR2 SYGVKD. The CDR3 DNA reads TGTGCCAGTAGCGCGGAATTTAGCACAGATACGCAGTATTTT. Translation gives CASSAEFSTDTQYF.

This rearrangement joins TRBV6-6 to TRBJ1-1, with 8 bases identical to TRBD1. The CDR3 consists of 12 residues. The germline V gene has CDR1 MNHNY and CDR2 SVGAGI (reference sequence). With V trimmed by 4 bases and J by 10 bases, 5 bases remained unmatched. The CDR3 loop reads CASSLTGAGAFF. The CDR3 DNA reads TGTGCCAGCAGTTTGACAGGGGCGGGAGCTTTCTTT.

The rearrangement joins TRBV4-2 to TRBJ2-3; 9 bases line up with TRBD2. The CDR3 is 18 amino acids. The ends lost 0 bases at V and 2 bases at J; junction bases unmatched: 9. The V gene's germline CDR1 is LGHNA and CDR2 YNFKEQ. The CDR3 sequence is CASSQEFLRGGDTDTQYF. In DNA, the CDR3 is TGTGCCAGCAGCCAAGAATTCTTACGCGGGGGGGACACAGATACGCAGTATTTT.

The V gene is TRBV6-5, the J gene TRBJ1-4, with a tentative D call TRBD1 (5 bases). The germline V and J ends were trimmed by 7 bases and 2 bases, with 8 bases remaining between them. The CDR3 length is 13 residues. Germline V CDR1 and CDR2: MNHEY, SVGAGI. Written as DNA, the CDR3 is TGTGCCAGCACCCAGGGCACTAATGAAAAACTGTTTTTT. It codes for CASTQGTNEKLFF.

This clone was detected only once. This specimen includes other DNA sequences encoding the same CDR3. This chain joins TRBV6-1 and TRBJ1-1, with a weak D call TRBD1 (5 bases). The CDR3 is 13 residues long. Germline V gene sequence: CDR1 MNHNS, CDR2 SASEGT. Trimming took off 6 bases at V and 3 bases at J, with 11 bases between the two ends. The CDR3 loop reads CASSGRGDTEAFF. CDR3 DNA sequence: TGTGCCAGCAGCGGCCGGGGCGACACTGAAGCTTTCTTT.

The chain couples TRBV9 to TRBJ1-2; 8 nucleotides line up with TRBD1. The CDR3 extends over 14 amino acids. V lost 1 base to trimming and J lost 8 bases; unmatched junction nucleotides: 7. Germline V gene data show CDR1 as SGDLS and CDR2 as YYNGEE. Here the CDR3 reads CASSVPGQGGGYTF. The CDR3 DNA follows: TGTGCCAGCAGCGTACCAGGACAGGGTGGGGGCTACACCTTC.

This clone occurred a few times. The chain has TRBV25-1 and TRBJ1-1, with D unresolved. V was trimmed by 5 bases and J by 6 bases, leaving 13 bases between them. From germline, CDR1 is MGHDK and CDR2 SYGVNS. This CDR3 is built from 13 residues. CDR3 nucleotides: TGTGCCAGCAGTTACATTTCGTCCCCTGAAGCTTTCTTT. This gives the protein CASSYISSPEAFF.